The rows below give T cell receptor beta chains drawn from one sample of a study of CD8 T cells in ankylosing spondylitis. TCRdb analysed the 5' RACE reads with MiXCR anew, one entry per CDR3 protein. In the table there are some 840,000 distinct CDR3 sequences, 12% of which are singletons. Sample: blood, either unsorted or a sorted T cell fraction (not recorded which). These receptors all stem from a male donor with ankylosing spondylitis. CDR3s include the opening cysteine and the closing phenylalanine or tryptophan.

>TRBJ2-1|TRBV20-1
CSARDSGGIGNEQFF
>TRBJ2-3|TRBV12-3/TRBV12-4
CASSPQTSGDPVSTDTQYF
>TRBJ2-5|TRBV20-1
CSARDHTSGGETQYF
>TRBJ2-1|TRBV20-1
CSARDGGQAYNEQFF
>TRBJ1-1|TRBV4-3
CASSISQGATEAFF
>TRBJ2-5|TRBV5-1
CASSIGLAGSQETQYF
>TRBJ1-3|TRBV6-5
CASSYGSHSGNTIYF
>TRBJ1-6|TRBV13
CASNLRDRDNSPLHF
>TRBJ2-3|TRBV7-2
CASSLRSGSDTQYF
>TRBJ2-7|TRBV12-3/TRBV12-4
CASSRTGTTYEQYF
>TRBJ2-2|TRBV19
CASSLPGGATGELFF
>TRBJ1-2|TRBV20-1
CSARPPGDTYGYTF
>TRBJ2-7|TRBV5-1
CASSWGPTYEQYF
>TRBJ2-1|TRBV20-1
CSATRVAELYNEQFF
>TRBJ2-5|TRBV12-3/TRBV12-4
CASSFRGGQETQYF
>TRBJ2-1|TRBV20-1
CSARDYSGRHNEQFF
>TRBJ2-3|TRBV7-2
CASSLSHTSTDTQYF
>TRBJ2-1|TRBV25-1
CASSADVASSYNEQFF
>TRBJ2-7|TRBV7-6
CASSLFGTGGNYEQYF
>TRBJ2-2|TRBV2
CASSEAGELFF
>TRBJ2-3|TRBV20-1
CSAVSSGGGRDTQYF
>TRBJ2-3|TRBV29-1
CSSGTGVGTDTQYF
>TRBJ2-2|TRBV4-2
CASSQGSATGELFF
>TRBJ1-2|TRBV4-2
CASSQVGAEGYTF
>TRBJ2-3|TRBV12-3/TRBV12-4
CASSLAGGQRDTQYF
>TRBJ2-1|TRBV29-1
CSGTLLGEQFF
>TRBJ1-1|TRBV13
CASSLEWSGGEAFF
>TRBJ1-2|TRBV5-1
CASSYSGTPGQGASRYGYTF
>TRBJ1-5|TRBV2
CASRPTGGNQPQHF
>TRBJ2-7|TRBV4-3
CASSQVAGVNEQYF
>TRBJ2-5|TRBV27
CASSPLGQSQETQYF